These T cell receptor beta chains were read from a single sample in a study of blood T cells in healthy people across ages. A single record per CDR3 protein comes from TCRdb applying MiXCR to the 5' RACE reads. The repertoire holds about 640,000 distinct CDR3 sequences, with 58% as singletons. Input material: blood. The receptors come from a man aged 60-69 years in good health. Each CDR3 is given with its conserved first and last residue. Each record gives: clone size, D gene, J gene, V gene, CDR3 DNA, CDR3 protein. The D gene is left open where the match is weak. Only some rows state a clone size, as once, few, many or a class for expanded clones.

size: NA; D: TRBD2; J: TRBJ2-3; V: TRBV7-2; DNA: TGTGCCAGCAGCGCCCAGCGGGGGGGCGCAGATACGCAGTATTTT; CDR3: CASSAQRGGADTQYF
size: NA; D: NA; J: TRBJ1-2; V: TRBV6-5; DNA: TGTGCCAGCAGCTACGATTCGGGACTCCTTCGAGCCTACACCTTC; CDR3: CASSYDSGLLRAYTF
size: NA; D: TRBD1; J: TRBJ1-1; V: TRBV3-1; DNA: TGTGCCAGCAGCCAAGATTCTGAGACAGGGTCGAACACTGAAGCTTTCTTT; CDR3: CASSQDSETGSNTEAFF
size: NA; D: NA; J: TRBJ1-1; V: TRBV20-1; DNA: TGCAGTGCTACGGGGGGCCAGAACACTGAAGCTTTCTTT; CDR3: CSATGGQNTEAFF
size: NA; D: NA; J: TRBJ1-2; V: TRBV28; DNA: TGTGCCAGCAGTTTTTCGGGCTATGGCTACACCTTC; CDR3: CASSFSGYGYTF
size: NA; D: TRBD1; J: TRBJ1-4; V: TRBV11-2; DNA: TGTGCCAGCAGCTTAGTCGGGACAGGCGGAACTAATGAAAAACTGTTTTTT; CDR3: CASSLVGTGGTNEKLFF
size: NA; D: TRBD2; J: TRBJ2-1; V: TRBV15; DNA: TGTGCCACCAGTACCGTTCGCCGAGCGGGGCACAATGAGCAGTTCTTC; CDR3: CATSTVRRAGHNEQFF
size: NA; D: TRBD2; J: TRBJ2-1; V: TRBV4-2; DNA: TGTGCCAGCAGCCCCCGGGGTAGCGGGGGGGCCAATGAGCAGTTCTTC; CDR3: CASSPRGSGGANEQFF
size: NA; D: NA; J: TRBJ2-3; V: TRBV2; DNA: TGTGCCAGCAGCTTCCTAGCTTGCCCGGGCACAGATACGCAGTATTTT; CDR3: CASSFLACPGTDTQYF
size: NA; D: NA; J: TRBJ2-5; V: TRBV27; DNA: TGTGTCAGCAGTTTATGGTCCCAAGAGACCCAGTACTTC; CDR3: CVSSLWSQETQYF
size: NA; D: NA; J: TRBJ2-5; V: TRBV6-5; DNA: TGTGCCAGCGGGGAGGTCCGAGGGACCCAGTATTTC; CDR3: CASGEVRGTQYF
size: NA; D: TRBD2; J: TRBJ2-3; V: TRBV12-3/TRBV12-4; DNA: TGTGCCAGCACCGGGACTAGCGAACACGCAGATACGCAGTATTTT; CDR3: CASTGTSEHADTQYF
size: NA; D: NA; J: TRBJ1-1; V: TRBV20-1; DNA: TGCAGTGCTCAAGGTGTCTTGGGCCACTCGACCGAAGCTTTCTTT; CDR3: CSAQGVLGHSTEAFF
size: few; D: NA; J: TRBJ2-7; V: TRBV6-5; DNA: TGTGCCAGCAGTCGCGACTCGACCCACGAGCAGTACTTC; CDR3: CASSRDSTHEQYF
size: NA; D: NA; J: TRBJ2-4; V: TRBV6-5; DNA: TGTGCCAGCAGTCCCAACAGGGTCGGCAAAAACATTCAGTACTTC; CDR3: CASSPNRVGKNIQYF
size: few; D: NA; J: TRBJ2-6; V: TRBV2; DNA: TGTGCCAGCAGTGTTGACTCTGGGGCCAACGTCCTGACTTTC; CDR3: CASSVDSGANVLTF
size: few; D: NA; J: TRBJ2-7; V: TRBV20-1; DNA: TGCAGTGCTAGTATGGCTCCCGGCTCCTACGAGCAGTACTTC; CDR3: CSASMAPGSYEQYF
size: few; D: NA; J: TRBJ1-1; V: TRBV2; DNA: TGTGCCAGCAACCGGGACTGGAACACTGAAGCTTTCTTT; CDR3: CASNRDWNTEAFF
size: NA; D: NA; J: TRBJ2-5; V: TRBV6-1; DNA: TGTGCCAGCAGTGAACAGGAGGGGTGGTACAATGAGCAGTACTTC; CDR3: CASSEQEGWYNEQYF
size: NA; D: NA; J: TRBJ2-5; V: TRBV7-2; DNA: TGTGCCAGCAGCTCTCCTAGCCAAGAGACCCAGTACTTC; CDR3: CASSSPSQETQYF
size: NA; D: TRBD1; J: TRBJ2-5; V: TRBV18; DNA: TGTGCCAGCTCACCAGCGAAAGGACAGGGCCAAGAGACCCAGTACTTC; CDR3: CASSPAKGQGQETQYF
size: NA; D: NA; J: TRBJ1-5; V: TRBV3-1; DNA: TGTGCCAGCAGCCCTCAGGTTAGCAATCAGCCCCAGCATTTT; CDR3: CASSPQVSNQPQHF
size: NA; D: TRBD2; J: TRBJ2-3; V: TRBV20-1; DNA: TGCAGTGCTAGTCAGGCGGGGGGGCCCATCTTCGCAGATACGCAGTATTTT; CDR3: CSASQAGGPIFADTQYF
size: NA; D: NA; J: TRBJ2-5; V: TRBV28; DNA: TGTGCCAGCAGTTTAAGGCAGGCCCAAGAGACCCAGTACTTC; CDR3: CASSLRQAQETQYF
size: many; D: TRBD1; J: TRBJ2-1; V: TRBV6-1; DNA: TGTGCCAGCAGTTCCCGGGACAGAAACAATGAGCAGTTCTTC; CDR3: CASSSRDRNNEQFF
size: few; D: NA; J: TRBJ2-4; V: TRBV4-1; DNA: TGCGCCAGCAGCCATACACGGGGTTCCAAAAACATTCAGTACTTC; CDR3: CASSHTRGSKNIQYF
size: NA; D: NA; J: TRBJ2-1; V: TRBV4-1; DNA: TGCGCCACCTCCCGGGGGAACGCCTACAATGAGCAGTTCTTC; CDR3: CATSRGNAYNEQFF
size: NA; D: NA; J: TRBJ1-2; V: TRBV7-2; DNA: TGTGCCAGCAGCCTCGCGGGGCAGGTTTTTGGTGGCTACACCTTC; CDR3: CASSLAGQVFGGYTF
size: NA; D: NA; J: TRBJ2-4; V: TRBV6-5; DNA: TGTGCCAGCACCGACGGGCGTGAGCAGTACTTC; CDR3: CASTDGREQYF
size: once; D: NA; J: TRBJ1-2; V: TRBV3-1; DNA: TGTACCAGCAGCTCAAGGGATAGGGGCTACACCTTC; CDR3: CTSSSRDRGYTF
size: NA; D: TRBD2; J: TRBJ2-3; V: TRBV10-2; DNA: TGCGCCAGCAGTGAGGGACTAGCGGGGGGGGCTCTCACAGATACGCAGTATTTT; CDR3: CASSEGLAGGALTDTQYF
size: NA; D: NA; J: TRBJ1-2; V: TRBV28; DNA: TGTGCCAGCACCTTAGGCACAGGGATGGAGGGCTACACCTTC; CDR3: CASTLGTGMEGYTF
size: many; D: NA; J: TRBJ2-5; V: TRBV5-1; DNA: TGCGCCAGCAGCTTGGATGAGACCCAGTACTTC; CDR3: CASSLDETQYF
size: NA; D: NA; J: TRBJ1-3; V: TRBV7-9; DNA: TGTGCCAGCAGCCCACCCTCTGGAAACACCATATATTTT; CDR3: CASSPPSGNTIYF
size: NA; D: NA; J: TRBJ2-1; V: TRBV3-1; DNA: TGTGCCAGCAGCCAAGAGAGGGACCCCCTCAATGAGCAGTTCTTC; CDR3: CASSQERDPLNEQFF
size: few; D: TRBD1; J: TRBJ1-2; V: TRBV20-1; DNA: TGCAGTGCCACGACAGGGGGCTCTACCTATGGCTACACCTTC; CDR3: CSATTGGSTYGYTF
size: few; D: NA; J: TRBJ2-5; V: TRBV6-1; DNA: TGTGCCAGCAGTGTTGTCGGGGGGCTCCAAGAGACCCAGTACTTC; CDR3: CASSVVGGLQETQYF
size: NA; D: NA; J: TRBJ2-1; V: TRBV12-3/TRBV12-4; DNA: TGTGCCAGCAGTTTGGAGATTAATCGCTACAGTGAGCAGTTCTTC; CDR3: CASSLEINRYSEQFF
size: few; D: NA; J: TRBJ2-3; V: TRBV20-1; DNA: TGCAGTGCGAGCAGCTGGGGGTCAAGCACAGATACGCAGTATTTT; CDR3: CSASSWGSSTDTQYF
size: NA; D: TRBD2; J: TRBJ2-4; V: TRBV5-1; DNA: TGCGCCAGCAGCCTACTAGCGGGGTCAGCCAAAAACATTCAGTACTTC; CDR3: CASSLLAGSAKNIQYF
size: NA; D: NA; J: TRBJ1-6; V: TRBV5-1; DNA: TGCGCCAGCAGCTTGGGGACAGACCTAAATTCACCCCTCCACTTT; CDR3: CASSLGTDLNSPLHF
size: once; D: TRBD1; J: TRBJ1-2; V: TRBV4-3; DNA: TGCGCCAGCAGCCCACAGGACAGGGATGGAGTCTACACCTTC; CDR3: CASSPQDRDGVYTF
size: NA; D: NA; J: TRBJ1-2; V: TRBV6-5; DNA: TGTGCCAGCAGACTCGGAGAGGACTATGGCTACACCTTC; CDR3: CASRLGEDYGYTF
size: many; D: NA; J: TRBJ2-1; V: TRBV4-2; DNA: TGTGCCAGCAGCCAAGATGTTGGGCGGCATGAGCAGTTCTTC; CDR3: CASSQDVGRHEQFF
size: NA; D: TRBD2; J: TRBJ2-1; V: TRBV20-1; DNA: TGCAGTGCTAGCGGGGGGTTCAATGAGCAGTTCTTC; CDR3: CSASGGFNEQFF
size: NA; D: TRBD1; J: TRBJ2-5; V: TRBV29-1; DNA: TGCAGCGTACGACAGGGAGTGACCCAGTACTTC; CDR3: CSVRQGVTQYF